This T cell receptor beta chain was observed in a study of blood T cell repertoires in COVID-19. Cohort placement rested on clinical history that participants reported themselves. The CDR3 is 11 residues long. The germline V gene has CDR1 KGHSH and CDR2 LQKENI. Trimming left V 4 bases short and J 5 bases short, with 3 bases between. Assay: immunoSEQ multiplex PCR; the TCRdb copy retains only in-frame clones and omits some. The table lists around 320,000 clones, more than 85% of them singletons. This receptor was obtained from a woman aged 25 to 39 who had been exposed to COVID-19. The chain is built from TRBV18 and TRBJ2-1; D is ambiguous. Sequenced material: PBMCs or T cells enriched from blood (not recorded which). The CDR3 coding sequence is TGTGCCAGCTCACTAAACAATGAGCAGTTCTTC. Its protein product is CASSLNNEQFF. The full variable domain, its missing parts supplied by reference TRBV18 and TRBJ2-1, is NAGVMQNPRHLVRRRGQEARLRCSPMKGHSHVYWYRQLPEEGLKFMVYLQKENIIDESGMPKERFSAEFPKEGPSILRIQQVVRGDSAAYFCASSLNNEQFFGPGTRLTVL.